What follows is one T cell receptor (beta chain) and its context. No antigen is known for it. These data belong to a study of identical twins. Unique molecular identifiers were in the cDNA, with template-switch universal primer binding. TCRdb reanalysed the 5' RACE reads using MiXCR and keeps one entry per CDR3 protein. The sample lists 240,000 or so distinct CDR3 sequences, roughly 12% occurring once. Study results and limitations: The abundant beta clonotypes from cord blood had fewer insertions, and memory repertoires had none of this.

The CDR3 contains 14 residues. V gave up 1 base and J gave up 9 bases, with 13 bases separating them. From germline, CDR1 is GTSNPN and CDR2 SVGIG (reference sequence). The sample was also linked to a second study, of yellow fever vaccine responses in identical twins.

Sequenced material: memory (CD45RO+) T cells sorted from blood. This chain uses TRBV30 with TRBJ1-6; no clear D. The sequence was collected from a woman younger than 30 in good health. The CDR3 is CAWSADSGPSPLHF. The DNA of the CDR3 is TGTGCCTGGAGTGCGGACTCAGGTCCTTCACCCCTCCACTTT.